One and the same sample provided the 5 T cell receptor beta chains below, sequenced in a study of T-cell memory formation after mild COVID-19 (dated by TCRdb to the early 2020s). Libraries came from 5' RACE. The reads were generated on an Illumina NovaSeq 6000. The public reads were reanalyzed by TCRdb: fastp trimming at Q25, MiXCR alignment, in-frame beta chains only. CDR3 protein sequences are deduplicated, and each keeps its most common genes and DNA. A total of about 180,000 distinct CDR3 sequences appear in this sample, about 18% of them only once. Roughly 3.9% of the sample is in the top ten clones. Specimen: PBMCs or a T cell subset sorted from them (not recorded which). The source of these receptors is a man between 18 and 29 years old who had mild COVID-19 (a few samples of this study predate the infection). The sample titles of this study are shuffled in the database, so cell type and time point are left out; the donor was told from shared clones.

This clonotype has a single count. CDR3 DNA sequence: TGTGCCAGCAGCTTAGGTCCAGGGGGCGATGGCTACACCTTC. Translation gives CASSLGPGGDGYTF. V and J are TRBV11-2 and TRBJ1-2; 8 positions agree with TRBD1. Per germline, CDR1 SGHAT and CDR2 FQNNGV. Trimming took 1 base from V and 6 from J; bases not matched to a gene: 4. CDR3 size: 14 residues.

This clonotype was seen only a few times. The V and J genes are TRBV5-1 and TRBJ2-1; 9 bases fit TRBD2. V lost 0 bases and J lost 6; bases outside the gene matches: 1. Germline V CDR1 and CDR2: SGHRS, YFSETQ. The CDR3 has 14 residues. The chain's CDR3 is CASSLETSGNEQFF. CDR3 sequence (DNA): TGCGCCAGCAGCTTGGAGACTAGCGGCAATGAGCAGTTCTTC.

The V and J genes are TRBV19 and TRBJ2-1; no firm D call. Trimming removed 4 bases from V and 0 bases from J, with 7 bases in between. The CDR3 extends over 14 amino acids. Germline CDR1 reads LNHDA; CDR2 reads SQIVND (reference sequence). The chain's CDR3 is CASSTYSSYNEQFF. CDR3 nucleotide sequence: TGTGCCAGTAGTACCTACAGCTCCTACAATGAGCAGTTCTTC.

This clonotype appeared a few times. The V and J genes are TRBV5-1 and TRBJ2-7, with TRBD1 as a possible D gene (6 bases). Trimming removed 3 bases at V and 3 bases at J, with 22 bases between. The germline gives CDR1 SGHRS, CDR2 YFSETQ. This CDR3 is 17 amino acids long. The CDR3 DNA follows: TGCGCCAGCAGCTACGGAGCGGACAGACTGACTTACTACGAGCAGTACTTC. Translation gives CASSYGADRLTYYEQYF.

This clonotype was detected ten times or more. This chain links TRBV20-1 with TRBJ1-3, with a tentative D call TRBD1 (5 bases). Trimming left V 3 bases short and J 7 bases short, with 13 bases between. The CDR3 runs to 13 residues. Germline CDR1 and CDR2: DFQATT and SNEGSKA (reference sequence). The CDR3 coding sequence is TGCAGTGCTAGGACAGACTATAGGAACACCATATATTTT. Encoded protein: CSARTDYRNTIYF.